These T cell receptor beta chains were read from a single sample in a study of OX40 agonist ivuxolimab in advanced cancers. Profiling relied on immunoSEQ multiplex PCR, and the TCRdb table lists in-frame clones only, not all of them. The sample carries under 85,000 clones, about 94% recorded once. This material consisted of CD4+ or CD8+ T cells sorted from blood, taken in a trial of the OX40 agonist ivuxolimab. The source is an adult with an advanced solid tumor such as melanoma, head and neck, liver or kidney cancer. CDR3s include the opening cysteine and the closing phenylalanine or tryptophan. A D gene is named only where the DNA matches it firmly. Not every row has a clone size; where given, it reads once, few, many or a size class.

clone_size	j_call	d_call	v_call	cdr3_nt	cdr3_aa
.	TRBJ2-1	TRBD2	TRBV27	TGTGCCAGCAGTTTCGAGACGGGGGGTAATGAGCAGTTCTTC	CASSFETGGNEQFF
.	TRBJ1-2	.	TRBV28	TGTGCCAGCAGTCTCTCACCCATCGTGTGGTACTCTGGCTACACCTTC	CASSLSPIVWYSGYTF
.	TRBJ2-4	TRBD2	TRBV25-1	TGTGCCAGCAGTGAATCGGGGGGTACGGCCAAAAACATTCAGTACTTC	CASSESGGTAKNIQYF
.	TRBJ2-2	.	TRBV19	TGTGCCAGCCTCCCGACATCGGGCGGGTTCAACACCGGGGAGCTGTTTTTT	CASLPTSGGFNTGELFF
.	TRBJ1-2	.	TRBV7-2	TGTGCCAGCAGCAGCCGGGACTGGGGATTGGGCTACACCTTC	CASSSRDWGLGYTF
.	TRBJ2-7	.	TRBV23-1	TGCGCCAGCAGTCCGTGGACCCTAGTGTACGAGCAGTACTTC	CASSPWTLVYEQYF
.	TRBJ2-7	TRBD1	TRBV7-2	TGTGCCAGCAGCCCTCGCCGGGACAGGGGAGGCGAGCAGTACTTC	CASSPRRDRGGEQYF
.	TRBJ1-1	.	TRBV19	TGTGCCAGTAGTATAGGTCTCGGAGGGAACACTGAAGCTTTCTTT	CASSIGLGGNTEAFF
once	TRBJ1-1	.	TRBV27	TGTGCCAGCAGGCAGGGGACGCCCACTGAAGCTTTCTTT	CASRQGTPTEAFF
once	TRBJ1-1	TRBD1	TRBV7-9	TGTGCCAGCAGCCGTGGGACAGAAGAAGCTTTCTTT	CASSRGTEEAFF
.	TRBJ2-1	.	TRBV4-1	TGCGCCAGCAGCCAAGATTGGGACAGGTATAGCGGGGATAGCTCCTACAATGAGCAGTTCTTC	CASSQDWDRYSGDSSYNEQFF
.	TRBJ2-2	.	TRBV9	TGTGCCAGCAGCGTAAGACAGGACCGAGGGAACACCGGGGAGCTGTTTTTT	CASSVRQDRGNTGELFF
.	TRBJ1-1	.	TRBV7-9	TGTGCCGGCTATCTAATCCGAGGGGGTGGCACTGAAGCTTTCTTT	CAGYLIRGGGTEAFF
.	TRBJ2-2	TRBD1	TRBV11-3	TGTGCCAGCAGCTTCGAGTGGACAGGGGCCCCCGGGGAGCTGTTTTTT	CASSFEWTGAPGELFF
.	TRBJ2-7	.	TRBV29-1	TGCAGCGTTGAAACGGCCTCCTACGAGCAGTACTTC	CSVETASYEQYF
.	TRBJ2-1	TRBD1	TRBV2	TGTGCCAGCAGAATATCGGACAGGCCGTACAATGAGCAGTTCTTC	CASRISDRPYNEQFF
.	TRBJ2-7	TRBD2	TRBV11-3	TGTGCCAGCAGCTTCCGGGGGGACTCCTACGAGCAGTACTTC	CASSFRGDSYEQYF
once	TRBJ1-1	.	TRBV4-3	TGCGCCAGCAGCCAAGCGGACGAGGACACTGAAGCTTTCTTT	CASSQADEDTEAFF
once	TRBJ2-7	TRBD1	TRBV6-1	TGTGCCAGCAGTGTCCGGGACAGGAACTACGAGCAGTACTTC	CASSVRDRNYEQYF
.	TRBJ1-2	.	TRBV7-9	TGTGCCAGCAGCTTAGGGCAGGGGACTAACTATGGCTACACCTTC	CASSLGQGTNYGYTF
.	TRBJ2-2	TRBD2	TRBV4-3	TGCGCCAGCAGCCCGTCGGGAGGGAGGGCCGGCGGGGAGCTGTTTTTT	CASSPSGGRAGGELFF
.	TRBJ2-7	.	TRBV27	TGTGCCAGCAGCGAGCAGGGGCCCTCCTACGAGCAGTACTTC	CASSEQGPSYEQYF
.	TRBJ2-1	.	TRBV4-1	TGCGCCAGCAGCCAAGACTCGGGACTTTTGTACAATGAGCAGTTCTTC	CASSQDSGLLYNEQFF
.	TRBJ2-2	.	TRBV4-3	TGCGCCAGCAGCTTCGGGCAGGGCAACACCGGGGAGCTGTTTTTT	CASSFGQGNTGELFF
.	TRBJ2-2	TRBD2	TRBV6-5	TGTGCCAAGTCACTAGCGGGAGGTACCGGGGAGCTGTTTTTT	CAKSLAGGTGELFF
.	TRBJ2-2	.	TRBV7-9	TGTGCCAGCAGCCCTGAGGCAGACAAGAACACCGGGGAGCTGTTTTTT	CASSPEADKNTGELFF
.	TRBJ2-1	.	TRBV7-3	TGTGCCAGCAGCCCCCAGACAGCCTCTCCAAACAATGAGCAGTTCTTC	CASSPQTASPNNEQFF
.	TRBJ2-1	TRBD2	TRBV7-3	TGTGCCAGCAGCTTCTTAGCGGGAGGGTCCAATGAGCAGTTCTTC	CASSFLAGGSNEQFF
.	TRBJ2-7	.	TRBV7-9	TGTGCCAGCAGCATACGGCGGGACGACTCCTACGAGCAGTACTTC	CASSIRRDDSYEQYF
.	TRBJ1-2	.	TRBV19	TGTGCCAGTAGTTGGGGCAGGGAAGGCTACACCTTC	CASSWGREGYTF
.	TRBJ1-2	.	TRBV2	TGTGCCAGCACCCTGGGACAAGGCTATGGCTACACCTTC	CASTLGQGYGYTF
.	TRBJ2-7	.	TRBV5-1	TGCGCCAGCAGCTTGGGTCGGCCGGGATTCTACGAGCAGTACTTC	CASSLGRPGFYEQYF
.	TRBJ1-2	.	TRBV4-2	TGTGCCAGCAGCCAAGATGGTTTTTGGGAGGACTATGGCTACACCTTC	CASSQDGFWEDYGYTF
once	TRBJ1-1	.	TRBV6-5	TGTGCCAGCAGTCCTGGTTCTGAAGCTTTCTTT	CASSPGSEAFF
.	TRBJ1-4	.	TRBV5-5	TGTGCCAGCAGCCGAAAACAGGCAACAACTAATGAAAAACTGTTTTTT	CASSRKQATTNEKLFF
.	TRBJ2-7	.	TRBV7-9	TGTGCCAGCAGCCCCCGTAGACCTCAGGGGGGCTACGAGCAGTACTTC	CASSPRRPQGGYEQYF
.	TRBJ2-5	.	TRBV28	TGTGCCAGCAGTTTCGGTGGAGCCGCGACCCAGTACTTC	CASSFGGAATQYF
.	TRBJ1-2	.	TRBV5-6	TGTGCCAGCAGCCAAGGTGCTAACTATGGCTACACCTTC	CASSQGANYGYTF
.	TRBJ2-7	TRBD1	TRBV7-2	TGTGCCAGCAGCTTAGAGGGGACAGACAACTACGAGCAGTACTTC	CASSLEGTDNYEQYF
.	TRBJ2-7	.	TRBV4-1	TGCGCCAGCAGCCCCGGGGACCGGGGTTACGAGCAGTACTTC	CASSPGDRGYEQYF
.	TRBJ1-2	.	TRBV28	TGTGCCAGCAGTTTGACAGTGGCGAGCTATGGCTACACCTTC	CASSLTVASYGYTF
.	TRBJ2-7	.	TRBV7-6	TGTGCCAGCAGCTTAGGGGCAGGGTCCTACGAGCAGTACTTC	CASSLGAGSYEQYF
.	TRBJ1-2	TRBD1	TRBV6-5	TGTGCCAGCAGTTACTCGATACAGGGGGCGGATGGCTACACCTTC	CASSYSIQGADGYTF
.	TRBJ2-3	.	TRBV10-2	TGCGCCACCACGACGGGGGACACTAGCACAGATACGCAGTATTTT	CATTTGDTSTDTQYF
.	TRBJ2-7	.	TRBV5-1	TGCGCCAGCAGCCCTGGGGAGAGCTACGAGCAGTACTTC	CASSPGESYEQYF
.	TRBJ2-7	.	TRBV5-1	TGCGCCAGCAGCTTTGGGCAGAACTACGAGCAGTACTTC	CASSFGQNYEQYF
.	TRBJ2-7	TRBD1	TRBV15	TGTGCCACCAGCATCGGGGACAGACCAACCTACGAGCAGTACTTC	CATSIGDRPTYEQYF
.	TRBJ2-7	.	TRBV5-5	TGTGCCAGCAGCTTGGGACATTTCCAGACCTACGAGCAGTACTTC	CASSLGHFQTYEQYF
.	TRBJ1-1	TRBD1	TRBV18	TGTGCCAGCTCACCCACGGGACAGGGGGCGACTGAAGCTTTCTTT	CASSPTGQGATEAFF
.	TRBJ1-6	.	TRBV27	TGTGCCAGCAGTCGACCGGGAGGGAATTCACCCCTCCACTTT	CASSRPGGNSPLHF
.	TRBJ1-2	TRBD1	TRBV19	TGTGCCAGTAGTGCCGGGACAGGGGACTATGGCTACACCTTC	CASSAGTGDYGYTF
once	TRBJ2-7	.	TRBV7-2	TGTGCCAGCAGCCTGGGACTGTATCCCTACGAGCAGTACTTC	CASSLGLYPYEQYF
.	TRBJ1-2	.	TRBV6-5	TGTGCCAGCAGTTACTCAAGCTCGTACGGGGGCTACACCTTC	CASSYSSSYGGYTF
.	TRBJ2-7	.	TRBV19	TGTGCCAGTAGTCCCTCTACAGGGACCTACGAGCAGTACTTC	CASSPSTGTYEQYF
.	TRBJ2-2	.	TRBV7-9	TGTGCCAGCAGCCACCGTGATAGGGGCACCGGGGAGCTGTTTTTT	CASSHRDRGTGELFF
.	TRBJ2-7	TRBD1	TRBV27	TGTGCCAGCAGTTTATCCTCGAACAGGGGTTTTTTCTACGAGCAGTACTTC	CASSLSSNRGFFYEQYF
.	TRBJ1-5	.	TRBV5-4	TGTGCCAGCAGCTTGGAGGGAGTTTTGCAGCCCCAGCATTTT	CASSLEGVLQPQHF
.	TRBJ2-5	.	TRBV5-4	TGTGCCAGCAGCCAGACTCGACTGTTGCCCCAAGAGACCCAGTACTTC	CASSQTRLLPQETQYF